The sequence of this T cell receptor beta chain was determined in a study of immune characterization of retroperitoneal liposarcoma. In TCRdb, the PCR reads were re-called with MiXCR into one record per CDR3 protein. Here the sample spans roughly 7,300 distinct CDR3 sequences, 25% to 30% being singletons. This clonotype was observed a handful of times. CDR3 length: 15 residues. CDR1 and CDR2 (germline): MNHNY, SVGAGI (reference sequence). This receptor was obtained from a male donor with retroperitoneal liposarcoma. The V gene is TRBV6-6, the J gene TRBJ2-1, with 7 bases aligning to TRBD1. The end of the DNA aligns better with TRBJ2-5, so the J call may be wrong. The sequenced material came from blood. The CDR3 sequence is CASSPLRQGRETQYF. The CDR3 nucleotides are TGTGCCAGCAGCCCCCTACGACAGGGCCGGGAGACCCAGTACTTC.